The next 30 T cell receptor beta chains were all read from a single sample in a study of monozygotic twins with inflammatory bowel disease (dated by TCRdb to about 2019). Library preparation used 5' RACE. The sequencing machine was an Illumina HiSeq 2500. TCRdb reprocessed the public reads and reports one entry per CDR3 protein sequence, without DNA. The table for this sample shows about 380,000 distinct CDR3 sequences. The ten biggest clones cover 2% to 3% of the sample. Material for sequencing was blood. These receptors all stem from a human donor with ulcerative colitis or Crohn's disease, or a healthy co-twin of an affected twin (not recorded which).

CDR3 amino acids: CASSTGVYSNQPQHF. The chain has TRBV28 and TRBJ1-5; lacking DNA, the TRBD1 call made by TCRdb goes unchecked. The CDR3 sequence is 15 residues long. In germline, CDR1 is MDHEN, CDR2 SYDVKM.

The chain uses TRBV20-1 and TRBJ1-1; TCRdb picks TRBD1, but there is no DNA to check that call. From germline, CDR1 is DFQATT and CDR2 SNEGSKA (reference sequence). CDR3 length: 14 residues. The CDR3 here is CSARLDRVNTEAFF.

The J gene is TRBJ1-4, the V gene TRBV4-3; the TCRdb D gene call, TRBD1, has no DNA to confirm it. Looked up from germline, CDR1 is LGHNA and CDR2 is YSLEER. The CDR3 consists of 15 residues. The CDR3 is CASSDTGTGGAGVFF.

V usage is TRBV27 and J usage is TRBJ1-1; there is no DNA to check the TCRdb D call of TRBD1. Germline values: CDR1 MNHEY, CDR2 SMNVEV (reference sequence). The CDR3 spans 16 residues. CDR3 sequence reads: CASSKGAFRVNTEAFF.

V gene TRBV20-1 combines with J gene TRBJ2-1; as DNA is missing, the TRBD2 call by TCRdb cannot be tested. CDR1 and CDR2 from the germline V gene are DFQATT and SNEGSKA (reference sequence). The CDR3 is made up of 14 amino acids. CDR3 sequence reads: CSALGLAGHNEQFF.

The V and J genes are TRBV14 and TRBJ1-1. CDR1 SGHDN and CDR2 FVKESK come from the germline V gene. This CDR3 is 12 amino acids long. The CDR3: CASSQHRPEAFF.

This CDR3 reads CASSFVRRDRENEQFF. The rearrangement joins TRBV5-1 to TRBJ2-1; the D call of TRBD1 rests on TCRdb alone, since no DNA is present to check it. Germline V gives CDR1 SGHRS, CDR2 YFSETQ. The CDR3 has 16 amino acids.

This chain links TRBV5-1 with TRBJ1-5. This CDR3 contains 13 residues. Germline CDR1 SGHRS, CDR2 YFSETQ. The chain's CDR3 is CASSQGGNQPQHF.

The V call is TRBV19, the J call TRBJ1-2; without DNA, the TCRdb call of TRBD1 cannot be checked. The CDR3 runs 14 residues. The V gene's germline CDR1 is LNHDA and CDR2 SQIVND (reference sequence). The CDR3 loop is CASRIGTGAGGYTF. Variable domain in full (rest from reference TRBV19 and TRBJ1-2): DGGITQSPKYLFRKEGQNVTLSCEQNLNHDAMYWYRQDPGQGLRLIYYSQIVNDFQKGDIAEGYSVSREKKESFPLTVTSAQKNPTAFYLCASRIGTGAGGYTFGSGTRLTVV.

The genes are TRBV7-9 and TRBJ2-3; the D gene TCRdb calls, TRBD1, cannot be checked with no DNA. Germline V gene sequence: CDR1 SEHNR, CDR2 FQNEAQ (reference sequence). The CDR3 extends over 17 amino acids. The CDR3 reads CASSLRTGGAEEDTQYF.

The chain links TRBV28 to TRBJ1-2; as DNA is missing, the TRBD1 call by TCRdb cannot be tested. The CDR3 runs to 14 residues. In germline, CDR1 is MDHEN, CDR2 SYDVKM. The CDR3 is CASSSTTGHYGYTF.

This chain links TRBV29-1 with TRBJ2-5; TCRdb outputs TRBD2, but without DNA this stays unchecked. CDR3 length equals 14 residues. CDR1 SQVTM and CDR2 ANQGSEA come from the germline V gene. CDR3 residues: CSVLTGAGGETQYF. Supplemented by reference TRBV29-1 and TRBJ2-5, the full variable domain reads SAVISQKPSRDICQRGTSLTIQCQVDSQVTMMFWYRQQPGQSLTLIATANQGSEATYESGFVIDKFPISRPNLTFSTLTVSNMSPEDSSIYLCSVLTGAGGETQYFGPGTRLLVL.

J is TRBJ1-2 and V is TRBV7-9; TCRdb selects TRBD1, and the lack of DNA leaves this call unchecked. There are 15 residues in the CDR3. Germline CDR1 reads SEHNR; CDR2 reads FQNEAQ (reference sequence). CDR3: CASSLGSFGRAGYTF.

V usage is TRBV6-6 and J usage is TRBJ2-5; the TCRdb call, TRBD2, lacks DNA for checking. From germline, CDR1 is MNHNY and CDR2 SVGAGI (reference sequence). The CDR3 sequence is 13 residues long. The chain's CDR3 is CASSLGGLETQYF.

V is TRBV7-2 and J is TRBJ2-5; TCRdb lists TRBD2, though no DNA is available to test this call. From germline, CDR1 is SGHTA and CDR2 FQGNSA. The CDR3 runs to 15 residues. The CDR3 here is CASNSQRGVQETQYF.

The gene calls are TRBV5-1 and TRBJ1-1; TCRdb designates TRBD1, a call that cannot be tested without DNA. This CDR3 has 13 amino acids. Germline V gene data show CDR1 as SGHRS and CDR2 as YFSETQ. CDR3 region: CASGYRENTEAFF.

The J gene is TRBJ1-4, the V gene TRBV4-3. The CDR3 is made up of 16 amino acids. Germline V gives CDR1 LGHNA, CDR2 YSLEER. The CDR3 loop is CASSPTDKALNEKLFF.

The V gene is TRBV10-3, the J gene TRBJ2-7; TCRdb calls TRBD1, which cannot be checked without DNA. CDR1 is ENHRY, CDR2 SYGVKD, per germline. This CDR3 is 14 amino acids long. The CDR3: CAISDRARTYEQYF.

The CDR3 loop reads CSARSPNLAGGPTGELFF. The V call is TRBV20-1, the J call TRBJ2-2; no DNA is available, so the TRBD2 call from TCRdb remains unchecked. From germline, CDR1 is DFQATT and CDR2 SNEGSKA (reference sequence). The CDR3 runs 18 residues.

The chain recombines TRBV4-2 with TRBJ1-5. This CDR3 comprises 14 residues. CDR1 is LGHNA, CDR2 YNFKEQ, per germline. CDR3 sequence: CASSHDNYYQPQHF.

The chain joins TRBV20-1 to TRBJ2-2; TCRdb returns TRBD1, unconfirmable since there is no DNA. This CDR3 has 15 residues. From germline, CDR1 is DFQATT and CDR2 SNEGSKA (reference sequence). The CDR3 spells CSAPWGQMNTGELFF.

The V gene is TRBV5-1, the J gene TRBJ1-1; checking the TCRdb D call of TRBD1 is not possible without DNA. Germline V gene sequence: CDR1 SGHRS, CDR2 YFSETQ. This CDR3 is 16 amino acids long. CDR3 sequence reads: CASSFPLDRGRTEAFF.

This chain connects TRBV20-1 to TRBJ1-1. This CDR3 has 13 amino acids. The germline V gene has CDR1 DFQATT and CDR2 SNEGSKA (reference sequence). CDR3 residues: CSVRLRLNTEAFF.

V usage is TRBV7-9 and J usage is TRBJ1-1. The CDR3 totals 14 residues. CDR1 and CDR2 (germline): SEHNR, FQNEAQ (reference sequence). The CDR3 protein is CASSFGHLNTEAFF.

The rearrangement links TRBV7-3 to TRBJ2-1; TCRdb calls TRBD2, which cannot be checked without DNA. Germline lookup yields CDR1 SGHTA and CDR2 FQGTGA. The length of the CDR3 is 16 residues. This CDR3 reads CASSFSGAGGYNEQFF.

V is TRBV12-3 or TRBV12-4 and J is TRBJ2-3; TCRdb designates TRBD1, a call that cannot be tested without DNA. This CDR3 has 14 residues. CDR3 in amino acids: CASSLDRVADTQYF.

The rearrangement links TRBV18 to TRBJ1-1; TCRdb reports TRBD1, a call that lacks DNA to check it against. The CDR3 is made up of 17 amino acids. Per germline, CDR1 KGHSH and CDR2 LQKENI. This chain's CDR3 is CASSPNVGRGVNTEAFF.

The rearrangement uses TRBV6-5 and TRBJ1-2; TCRdb returns TRBD1, unconfirmable since there is no DNA. Germline V lookup: CDR1 MNHEY, CDR2 SVGAGI. The CDR3 totals 14 residues. The CDR3 loop is CASSWGQENYGYTF.

The chain employs TRBV5-1 and TRBJ2-1; the D call of TRBD2 rests on TCRdb alone, since no DNA is present to check it. The CDR3 runs to 15 residues. CDR1 is SGHRS, CDR2 YFSETQ, per germline. The CDR3 protein is CASTGLAGGGNEQFF.

The V and J genes are TRBV7-2 and TRBJ2-7; TCRdb picks TRBD2, but there is no DNA to check that call. The length of the CDR3 is 14 residues. Germline V gene lookup returns CDR1 SGHTA and CDR2 FQGNSA. CDR3 amino acids: CASSLEVGTSEQYF.